The clone carrying this T cell receptor (beta chain) was detected only a few times. These data are taken from a study of blood T cell repertoires in COVID-19. Study details: The United States, Italy and Spain supplied acute and convalescent COVID-19 samples. PBMCs, B-cell-depleted T cells, or T cells provided the cDNA or gDNA that made up the material.

In the authors' workflow: Reference gene primer amplification in the assay estimated nucleated cell counts. The repertoire was sequenced with immunoSEQ multiplex PCR; TCRdb's copy has only in-frame clones and lacks some. V and J calls and clone size are those listed in that table; D and trimming were worked out from the DNA. The sample consists of approximately 93,000 clones, around 86% of them appearing once. The germline V gene encodes CDR1 LNHDA and CDR2 SQIVND (reference sequence). The CDR3 is 15 amino acids. J was trimmed by 7 bases and V by 5 bases; bases with no gene match: 8. The sequencing sample was made of peripheral blood. This chain uses TRBV19 with TRBJ1-4, with 9 bases matching TRBD1. The TCR originated in a human donor in a cohort sampled during active COVID-19. CDR3 nucleotide sequence: TGTGCCAGTAGTGCGTCCGGGACAGGGTTTGAAAAACTGTTTTTT. Its translation is CASSASGTGFEKLFF.